This TCR beta chain was sequenced for a study of blood T cell repertoires in COVID-19 (dated by TCRdb to the early 2020s). At the level of the whole study: Samples from collaborators originated in the United States, Italy and Spain and spanned both the acute and convalescent phases of COVID-19. The material from the prospective study consisted of cDNA or gDNA derived from T cells, B-cell-depleted T cells, or PBMCs. Deeply sampled blood TCRbeta repertoires from subjects exposed to, actively infected with, or recovered from COVID-19 were included in the dataset. A freely available public database, intended as a resource for researchers studying the immune response to SARS-CoV-2, is where the repertoires were released. The samples were drawn from the first 160 participants of the ongoing ImmuneRACE study and from some 1,300 subjects provided by 6 global collaborators. A de-identified subject ID, COVID-19 status, age in years and sex were almost always included in the sample metadata. Where HLA class I and class II types were available, the types were taken from metadata supplied by the sample provider, not from assay-based typing. What the work shows at the level of the full study, not this receptor alone: Clinical and demographic metadata were provided uncurated, with the amount varying by source and participant.

V is cut back by 0 bases and J by 5 bases, with 5 bases in the junction unmatched. From cysteine to phenylalanine, the CDR3 is 15 amino acids long. The DNA shown is the 45-base CDR3, in frame from base 1. From a lookup of the germline V gene, CDR1 and CDR2 are SNHLY and FYNNEI. The collaborating institutions used their own protocols to collect whole blood in K2EDTA tubes. For TCRbeta analysis, collaborator samples were shipped as frozen whole blood, as isolated PBMCs, or as DNA extracted from either sample type. On this clone: The target of this receptor is not known. There are no base qualities to consult, and no much larger clone falls within one base.

The immunoSEQ Assay, a bias-controlled multiplex PCR, was used to amplify TCRbeta CDR3 regions from genomic DNA. In the original analysis: Nucleated cell counts per sample were estimated from amplification of reference gene primers within the assay. Sequence reads were collapsed and filtered to measure the absolute abundance of every unique TCRbeta CDR3 rearrangement. Productive Simpson clonality was computed per sample as the square root of Simpson's diversity index over productive rearrangements. TCRdb took over this immuneACCESS table, retaining in-frame rearrangements with V and J assigned. Such tables are incomplete; in checked studies, under half of the missing clones stem from an unresolved V gene, and the remainder is unexplained. V and J calls and clone size follow that table, whereas D and trimming were derived from the DNA. For this sample the table gives fewer than 85,000 clones, of which about 70% were detected only once. The ten largest account for less than 20% of the sample.

The sequenced material came from peripheral blood. The TCR originated in a woman over 75 with active or convalescent COVID-19. The V gene is TRBV2 and the J gene is TRBJ1-1; 8 middle bases align to TRBD1. The CDR3 region has the sequence CASSEARTGQTEAFF. The sequenced DNA: TGTGCCAGCAGTGAAGCCCGGACAGGGCAGACTGAAGCTTTCTTT.